The 21 T cell receptor beta chains below all came from one sample that was sequenced in a study of response to subunit inactivated influenza vaccine. In TCRdb, the RT-PCR reads were re-called with MiXCR into one record per CDR3 protein. This sample has roughly 500,000 distinct CDR3 sequences, with 20% to 25% found just once. These sequences were also reported in another study, on T cells expressing NK-cell markers. From that study: It was by 5'RACE template switching with UMIs that TCR beta cDNA was made.

The source was CD4+ T cells sorted from PBMCs, collected approximately 13 days after vaccination. These receptors were obtained from a man aged 50 or older who received an inactivated influenza vaccine.

This sequence joins TRBV20-1 and TRBJ2-3, with 9 bases fitting TRBD2. Looked up from germline, CDR1 is DFQATT and CDR2 is SNEGSKA (reference sequence). CDR3 length equals 17 residues. V shed 3 bases and J 0 bases; nucleotides not matched to a gene: 10. CDR3: CSASETLAGASTDTQYF. CDR3 nucleotides: TGCAGTGCTAGCGAGACATTAGCGGGAGCTAGCACAGATACGCAGTATTTT.

Concerning this clonotype: Sequence at one end of the junction differs from germline and may be a read error. The chain recombines TRBV12-3 or TRBV12-4 with TRBJ2-7; tentative D call: TRBD2 (5 bases). The CDR3 has 14 residues. The chain's CDR3 is CASSFPGISHEQYF. The DNA for the CDR3 is TGTGCCAGCAGTTTCCCCGGGATCTCCCACGAGCAGTACTTC.

The chain is built from TRBV4-2 and TRBJ2-7, with unresolved D. The germline CDR1 and CDR2 sequences are LGHNA and YNFKEQ. This CDR3 is 14 amino acids long. Trimming took off 4 bases at V and 7 bases at J, with 17 bases between the two ends. CDR3 DNA sequence: TGTGCCAGCAGCCCACGCTCAGGTCTGCGGGAGCAGTACTTC. This codes for CASSPRSGLREQYF.

This clonotype was detected a few times. This rearrangement joins TRBV12-3 or TRBV12-4 to TRBJ2-5; D is undetermined. The CDR3 has 14 amino acids. V shed 3 bases and J shed 2 bases, with 10 bases lying between them. CDR3 residues: CASSFRTRQETQYF. Written as DNA, the CDR3 is TGTGCCAGCAGTTTCCGGACCCGACAAGAGACCCAGTACTTC.

This chain links TRBV12-3 or TRBV12-4 with TRBJ1-1; D is unclear. The CDR3 is 13 amino acids. Trimming shortened V by 7 bases and J by 5 bases, and 14 bases separated the two germline ends. The CDR3 here is CASIWNRYTEAFF. Written as DNA, the CDR3 is TGTGCCAGCATATGGAACCGTTATACTGAAGCTTTCTTT.

In this sample, this clonotype turned up a few times. The rearrangement links TRBV24-1 to TRBJ2-5, with 11 positions matching TRBD1. The germline V gene has CDR1 KGHDR and CDR2 SFDVKD. The V gene end was trimmed by 9 bases and the J gene end by 5 bases; junction bases not matched to a gene: 10. The CDR3 consists of 15 residues. CDR3 bases: TGTGCCACCGGGGAGGACAGGGGGCCGTGGGAGACCCAGTACTTC. Translating gives CATGEDRGPWETQYF.

This clonotype has at least ten counts. The chain recombines TRBV4-1 with TRBJ1-3; D remains ambiguous. The CDR3 is 15 amino acids. V shed 0 bases and J shed 0 bases, with 6 bases lying between them. Germline-derived CDR1 and CDR2 are MGHRA and YSYEKL. The CDR3 loop reads CASSQDNNSGNTIYF. The CDR3, as DNA: TGCGCCAGCAGCCAAGATAACAACTCTGGAAACACCATATATTTT.

The rearrangement uses TRBV6-1 and TRBJ2-7; 11 bases are a match to TRBD1. Germline-derived CDR1 and CDR2 are MNHNS and SASEGT. V shed 5 bases, J shed 2 bases, and the junction held 5 bases outside the gene matches. The CDR3 spans 15 residues. CDR3 amino acids: CASSRSGQGAYEQYF. CDR3 coding DNA: TGTGCCAGCAGTCGTTCGGGACAGGGGGCCTACGAGCAGTACTTC.

This chain uses TRBV7-9 with TRBJ1-2; TRBD1 is a possible D gene (5 bases). V was clipped by 5 bases and J by 2 bases, with 15 bases between them. In germline, CDR1 is SEHNR, CDR2 FQNEAQ (reference sequence). The CDR3 has 15 amino acids. The CDR3 DNA follows: TGTGCCAGCAGCCAGGGACTGCGGGCGAACTATGGCTACACCTTC. This gives the protein CASSQGLRANYGYTF.

The V and J genes are TRBV4-1 and TRBJ1-5, with TRBD1 as a possible D gene (5 bases). The CDR3 extends over 16 amino acids. V gave up 0 bases and J gave up 5 bases, with 14 bases separating them. Germline V CDR1 and CDR2: MGHRA, YSYEKL. For the CDR3, the DNA is TGCGCCAGCAGCCAAGATTTAGGGGCGCGTCATCAGCCCCAGCATTTT. Its protein is CASSQDLGARHQPQHF.

This chain links TRBV10-3 with TRBJ2-3, with 7 bases matching TRBD1. Trimming at V came to 6 bases and at J to 2 bases, leaving 8 bases not matched to a gene. CDR1 is ENHRY, CDR2 SYGVKD, per germline. CDR3 length: 15 residues. DNA for the CDR3: TGTGCCATCAGCACCGGGACAGAATTCACAGATACGCAGTATTTT. It encodes CAISTGTEFTDTQYF.

The rearrangement joins TRBV6-6 to TRBJ2-4, with D perhaps given as TRBD1 or TRBD2 (7 bases each). CDR1 is MNHNY and CDR2 is SVGAGI in the germline V gene (reference sequence). There are 13 residues in the CDR3. Trimming removed 2 bases from V and 8 bases from J, with 10 bases in between. The CDR3 coding sequence is TGTGCCAGCAGTTACGCAGGGGGGGACATTCAGTACTTC. Translated: CASSYAGGDIQYF.

This clonotype was observed a handful of times. CDR3 DNA sequence: TGTGCCAGCAGCTTATCGCGGACTAGCGGGGGGCGCACAGATACGCAGTATTTT. It codes for CASSLSRTSGGRTDTQYF. The V call is TRBV7-2, the J call TRBJ2-3; 14 bases are shared with TRBD2. The V and J ends lost 2 bases and 1 base, in that order; junction bases with no gene match: 5. Looked up from germline, CDR1 is SGHTA and CDR2 is FQGNSA. This CDR3 comprises 18 residues. The entire variable domain, with the rest obtained from reference TRBV7-2 and TRBJ2-3, is as follows: GAGVSQSPSNKVTEKGKDVELRCDPISGHTALYWYRQSLGQGLEFLIYFQGNSAPDKSGLPSDRFSAERTGGSVSTLTIQRTQQEDSAVYLCASSLSRTSGGRTDTQYFGPGTRLTVL.

This clonotype came up a few times. The chain is built from TRBV15 and TRBJ1-5; 7 positions agree with TRBD1. Germline CDR1 LNHNV, CDR2 YYDKDF (reference sequence). V lost 2 bases to trimming and J lost 6 bases; unmatched junction nucleotides: 10. This CDR3 comprises 16 residues. CDR3 nucleotide sequence: TGTGCCACCAGCAGAAGGACAGGCGCGTGGGGTCAGCCCCAGCATTTT. Translation gives CATSRRTGAWGQPQHF.

The sample holds a few counts of this clonotype. The gene calls are TRBV20-1 and TRBJ2-1; D remains unclear. Trimming removed 6 bases from V and 6 bases from J, with 18 bases in between. Germline V gene sequence: CDR1 DFQATT, CDR2 SNEGSKA (reference sequence). This CDR3 spans 14 amino acids. CDR3 bases: TGCAGTGCCGGAGAAGGGCAAGGGTCCAATGAGCAGTTCTTC. Protein: CSAGEGQGSNEQFF.

The chain carries TRBV30 and TRBJ1-5; D call uncertain. From germline, CDR1 is GTSNPN and CDR2 SVGIG (reference sequence). CDR3 size: 13 residues. V was trimmed by 3 bases and J by 1 base, leaving 7 bases between them. This chain's CDR3 is CAWSQGSNQPQHF. In DNA, the CDR3 is TGTGCCTGGAGCCAAGGAAGCAATCAGCCCCAGCATTTT.

The J gene is TRBJ2-7, the V gene TRBV9; D tentatively reads TRBD1 or TRBD2 (5 bases each). The CDR3 loop spans 13 amino acids. V lost 0 bases and J lost 6, with 10 bases in between. The germline gives CDR1 SGDLS, CDR2 YYNGEE. The CDR3 loop is CASSVVPGPEQYF. The CDR3 DNA reads TGTGCCAGCAGCGTAGTCCCGGGGCCCGAGCAGTACTTC.

This clonotype was picked up a small number of times. V and J are TRBV11-2 and TRBJ2-5; 8 bases align to TRBD1. Germline lookup yields CDR1 SGHAT and CDR2 FQNNGV. J lost 4 bases, V lost 5 bases, and 9 bases had no gene match. The CDR3 extends over 15 amino acids. The CDR3 is CASSPRTGTGETQYF. The CDR3 bases are TGTGCCAGCAGCCCCCGGACAGGGACGGGAGAGACCCAGTACTTC.

On this clonotype itself: The junction and the germline gene differ at one end; a read error may be behind it. This chain joins TRBV7-2 and TRBJ1-1, with a tentative D call TRBD1 (6 bases). Germline CDR1 SGHTA, CDR2 FQGNSA. The length of the CDR3 is 13 residues. The CDR3 reads CASSLGRRGEAFF. CDR3 nucleotides: TGTGCCAGCAGCTTAGGGCGGAGGGGGGAAGCCTTCTTT.

V usage is TRBV6-5 and J usage is TRBJ2-1; TRBD2 matches 10 bases. Germline values: CDR1 MNHEY, CDR2 SVGAGI. The CDR3 has 15 amino acids. V dropped 3 bases and J dropped 4; count of bases not matched to a gene: 3. The CDR3 is CASSYTSGNYNEQFF. The CDR3 DNA reads TGTGCCAGCAGTTATACTAGCGGGAATTACAATGAGCAGTTCTTC.

V and J are TRBV29-1 and TRBJ1-5, with D maybe TRBD1 (6 bases). Trimming cost V 4 bases and J 0 bases, with 10 bases left between them. The CDR3 loop spans 14 amino acids. Germline V gene sequence: CDR1 SQVTM, CDR2 ANQGSEA. As DNA, the CDR3 is TGCAGCGTTGGACAGGCGGATAGCAATCAGCCCCAGCATTTT. Translation gives CSVGQADSNQPQHF.